This TCR beta chain was captured by sequencing in a study of cytomegalovirus exposure and HLA in healthy donors. Points from the study as a whole: Evidence from a later analysis indicated that most CMV-associated TCR beta chains looked HLA-restricted. Listed as cytomegalovirus-associated were 164 TCR beta chains. Fewer N-insertions than the 666-donor mean were reportedly shown by an Asian-associated ancestry cluster in a later analysis. Links to common viral pathogens appeared, in a later analysis, for several of the most significant clusters.

On this clone: Antigen: not known.

The CDR3 totals 13 residues. Germline V gene lookup returns CDR1 MNHEY and CDR2 SVGAGI. Deletions cut 7 bases from V and 5 bases from J, with 15 bases between. This PCR relied on a set of 60 Vbeta primers and 13 Jbeta primers. Generated by immunoSEQ multiplex PCR, the TCRdb table keeps only in-frame clones and is missing some. The sample carries roughly 150,000 clones, roughly 77% recorded once. This sequence originates from a man between 25 and 39 years old in good health. The sample taken for sequencing was PBMCs. J is TRBJ2-7 and V is TRBV6-5, with D perhaps TRBD1 (5 bases). The CDR3 DNA follows: TGTGCCAGCACTTTACCAGGGTCCCACGAGCAGTACTTC. As protein: CASTLPGSHEQYF.